This T cell receptor (beta chain) was captured by sequencing in a study of cytomegalovirus exposure and HLA in healthy donors. About the research overall: In terms of ancestry, the Caucasian-associated cluster contained around four fifths of the approximately 400 genotyped donors.

The CDR3 contains 13 residues. Losses at the gene ends were 10 bases for V and 10 bases for J; bases not matched to a gene: 6. From germline, CDR1 is ENHRY and CDR2 SYGVKD. The study, taken as a whole, reports: Accurate predictions that matched the HLA-A and HLA-B alleles of most subjects were reportedly made from TCR beta sequences.

This clone was picked up a small number of times. Its antigen is currently unknown. This PCR relied on a set of 60 Vbeta primers and 13 Jbeta primers. TCRdb's table, derived via immunoSEQ multiplex PCR, lists solely in-frame clones and lacks some. The sample includes 65,000 to 85,000 clones, 10% of them seen just once. The TCR sequence derives from a man between 60 and 75 years old in good health and CMV-seropositive. Sequencing was done on a sample of PBMCs. V is TRBV10-3 and J is TRBJ1-6; 11 nucleotides match TRBD1. CDR3 amino acids: CATGQGAESPLHF. In DNA, the CDR3 is TGTGCCACCGGACAGGGGGCGGAATCACCCCTCCACTTT.